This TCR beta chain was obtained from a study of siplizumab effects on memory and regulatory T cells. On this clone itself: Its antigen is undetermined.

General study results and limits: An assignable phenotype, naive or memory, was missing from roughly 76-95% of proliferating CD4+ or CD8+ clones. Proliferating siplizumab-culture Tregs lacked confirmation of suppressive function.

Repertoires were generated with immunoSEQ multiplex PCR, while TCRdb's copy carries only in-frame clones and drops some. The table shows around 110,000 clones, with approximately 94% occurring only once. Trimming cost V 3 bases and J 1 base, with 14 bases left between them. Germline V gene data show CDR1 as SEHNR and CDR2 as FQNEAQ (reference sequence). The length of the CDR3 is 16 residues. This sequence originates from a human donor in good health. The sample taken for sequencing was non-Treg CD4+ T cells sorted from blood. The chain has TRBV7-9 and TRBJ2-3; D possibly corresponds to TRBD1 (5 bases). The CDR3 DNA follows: TGTGCCAGCAGCTTTATGGCGACAGCCGGCACAGATACGCAGTATTTT. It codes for CASSFMATAGTDTQYF.